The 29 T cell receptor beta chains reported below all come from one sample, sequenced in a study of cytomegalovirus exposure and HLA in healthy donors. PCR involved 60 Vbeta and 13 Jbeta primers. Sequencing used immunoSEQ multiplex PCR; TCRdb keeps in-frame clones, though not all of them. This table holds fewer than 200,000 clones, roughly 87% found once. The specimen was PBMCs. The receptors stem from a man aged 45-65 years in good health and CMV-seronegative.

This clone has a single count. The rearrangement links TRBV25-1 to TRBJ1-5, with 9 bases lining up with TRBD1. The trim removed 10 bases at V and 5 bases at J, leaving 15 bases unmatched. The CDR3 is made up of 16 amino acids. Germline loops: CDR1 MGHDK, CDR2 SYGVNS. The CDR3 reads CATKQMGTGNDQPQHF. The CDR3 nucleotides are TGTGCCACCAAGCAGATGGGGACAGGGAACGATCAGCCCCAGCATTTT.

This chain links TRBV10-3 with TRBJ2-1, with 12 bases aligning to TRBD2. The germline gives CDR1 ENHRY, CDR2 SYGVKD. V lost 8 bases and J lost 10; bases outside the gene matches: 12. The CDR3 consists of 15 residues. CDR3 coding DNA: TGTGCCATCCAACCTTCTAGCGGGGGGGCGACCGAGCAGTTCTTC. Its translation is CAIQPSSGGATEQFF.

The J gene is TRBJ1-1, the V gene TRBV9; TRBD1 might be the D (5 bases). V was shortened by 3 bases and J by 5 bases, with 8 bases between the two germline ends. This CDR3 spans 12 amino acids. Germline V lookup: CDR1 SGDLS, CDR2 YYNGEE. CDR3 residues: CASSAGGTEAFF. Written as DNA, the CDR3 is TGTGCCAGCAGCGCGGGGGGGACTGAAGCTTTCTTT.

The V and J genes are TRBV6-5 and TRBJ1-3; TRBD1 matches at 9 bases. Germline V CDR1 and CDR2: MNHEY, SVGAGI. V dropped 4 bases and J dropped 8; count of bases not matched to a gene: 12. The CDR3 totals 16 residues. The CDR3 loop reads CASSSISGTGTDTIYF. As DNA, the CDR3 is TGTGCCAGCAGTTCGATTTCCGGGACAGGGACCGACACCATATATTTT.

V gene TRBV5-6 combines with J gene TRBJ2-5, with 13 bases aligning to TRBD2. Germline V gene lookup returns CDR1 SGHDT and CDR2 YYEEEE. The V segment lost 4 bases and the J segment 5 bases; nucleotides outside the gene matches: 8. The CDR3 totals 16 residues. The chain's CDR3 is CASSGIGLAGEETQYF. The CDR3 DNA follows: TGTGCCAGCAGCGGGATCGGACTAGCGGGGGAGGAGACCCAGTACTTC.

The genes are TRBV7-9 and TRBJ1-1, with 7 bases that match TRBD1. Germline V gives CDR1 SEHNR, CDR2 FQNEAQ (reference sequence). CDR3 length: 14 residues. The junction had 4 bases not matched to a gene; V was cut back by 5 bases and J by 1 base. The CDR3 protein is CASSPQGRNTEAFF. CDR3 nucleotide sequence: TGTGCCAGCAGCCCACAGGGGCGGAACACTGAAGCTTTCTTT.

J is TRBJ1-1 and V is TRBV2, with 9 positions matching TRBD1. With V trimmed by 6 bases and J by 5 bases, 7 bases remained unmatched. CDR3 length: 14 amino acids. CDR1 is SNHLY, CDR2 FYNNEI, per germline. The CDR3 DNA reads TGTGCCAGCAGGAAACAGGGGGCCCGTACTGAAGCTTTCTTT. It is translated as CASRKQGARTEAFF.

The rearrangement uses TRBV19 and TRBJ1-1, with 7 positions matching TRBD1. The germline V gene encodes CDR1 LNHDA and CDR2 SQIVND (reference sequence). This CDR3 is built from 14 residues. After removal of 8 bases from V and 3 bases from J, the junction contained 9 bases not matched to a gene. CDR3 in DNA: TGTGCCAGTCGAGACAGGGTATCGGACACTGAAGCTTTCTTT. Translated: CASRDRVSDTEAFF.

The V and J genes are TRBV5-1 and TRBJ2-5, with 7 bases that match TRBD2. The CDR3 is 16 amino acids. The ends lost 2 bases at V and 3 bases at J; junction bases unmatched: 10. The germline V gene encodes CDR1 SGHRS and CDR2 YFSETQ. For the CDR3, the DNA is TGCGCCAGCAGCTTTTGGGGGGGGACGTTAAAAGAGACCCAGTACTTC. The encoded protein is CASSFWGGTLKETQYF.

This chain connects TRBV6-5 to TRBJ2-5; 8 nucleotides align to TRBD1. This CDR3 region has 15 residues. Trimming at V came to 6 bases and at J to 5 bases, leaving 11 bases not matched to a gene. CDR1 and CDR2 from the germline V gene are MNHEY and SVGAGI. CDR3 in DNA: TGTGCCAGCAGCTTACTCAGGGGGCGCGGGGAGACCCAGTACTTC. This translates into CASSLLRGRGETQYF.

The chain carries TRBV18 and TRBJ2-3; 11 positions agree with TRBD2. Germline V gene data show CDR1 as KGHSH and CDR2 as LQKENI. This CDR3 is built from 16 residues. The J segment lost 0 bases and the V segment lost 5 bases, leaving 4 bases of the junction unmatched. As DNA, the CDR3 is TGTGCCAGCTCAGGGGGACTAGCGGCTAGCACAGATACGCAGTATTTT. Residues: CASSGGLAASTDTQYF.

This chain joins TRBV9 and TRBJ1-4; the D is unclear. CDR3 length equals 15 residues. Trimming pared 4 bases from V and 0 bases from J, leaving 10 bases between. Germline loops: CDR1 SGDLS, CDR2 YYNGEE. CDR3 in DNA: TGTGCCAGCAGCTCCCACAGCTCAACTAATGAAAAACTGTTTTTT. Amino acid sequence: CASSSHSSTNEKLFF.

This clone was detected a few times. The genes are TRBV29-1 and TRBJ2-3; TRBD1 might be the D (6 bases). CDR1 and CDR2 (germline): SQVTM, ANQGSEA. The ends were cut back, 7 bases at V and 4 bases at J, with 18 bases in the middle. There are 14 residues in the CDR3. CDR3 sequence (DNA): TGCAGCGCCCCACAGGGAGTCTATGCAGATACGCAGTATTTT. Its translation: CSAPQGVYADTQYF.

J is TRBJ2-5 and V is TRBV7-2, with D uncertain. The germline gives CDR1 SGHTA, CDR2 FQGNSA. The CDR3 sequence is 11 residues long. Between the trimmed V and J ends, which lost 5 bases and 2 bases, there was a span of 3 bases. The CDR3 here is CASSPQETQYF. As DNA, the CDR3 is TGTGCCAGCAGCCCTCAAGAGACCCAGTACTTC.

Here the CDR3 DNA reads TGTGCCAGCAGTGTGCTTCCAGGGGAAGGCTACGAGCAGTACTTC. It encodes CASSVLPGEGYEQYF. The chain joins TRBV6-1 to TRBJ2-5; D possibly corresponds to TRBD1 (6 bases). Near its end, the DNA agrees better with TRBJ2-7, so the J call may be wrong. In germline, CDR1 is MNHNS, CDR2 SASEGT. The CDR3 consists of 15 residues.

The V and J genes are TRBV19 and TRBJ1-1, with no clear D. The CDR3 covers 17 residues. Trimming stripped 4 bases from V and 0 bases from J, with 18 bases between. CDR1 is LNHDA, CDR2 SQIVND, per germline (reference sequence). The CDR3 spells CASSTSRSSRLNTEAFF. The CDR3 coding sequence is TGTGCCAGTAGTACTTCCCGGAGCAGCCGGTTGAACACTGAAGCTTTCTTT.

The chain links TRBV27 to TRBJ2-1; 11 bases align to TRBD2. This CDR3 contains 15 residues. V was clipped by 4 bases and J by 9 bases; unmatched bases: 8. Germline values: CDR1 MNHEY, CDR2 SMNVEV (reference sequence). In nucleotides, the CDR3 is TGTGCCAGCAGTTCGTATAGCGGGGGGGCACTTGAGCAGTTCTTC. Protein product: CASSSYSGGALEQFF.

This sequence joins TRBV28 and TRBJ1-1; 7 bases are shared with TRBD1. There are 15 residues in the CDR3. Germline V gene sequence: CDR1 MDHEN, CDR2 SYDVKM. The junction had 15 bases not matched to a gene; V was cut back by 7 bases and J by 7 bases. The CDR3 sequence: CASIILGQSDSEAFF. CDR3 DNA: TGTGCCAGCATCATCCTGGGACAGAGCGATAGTGAAGCTTTCTTT.

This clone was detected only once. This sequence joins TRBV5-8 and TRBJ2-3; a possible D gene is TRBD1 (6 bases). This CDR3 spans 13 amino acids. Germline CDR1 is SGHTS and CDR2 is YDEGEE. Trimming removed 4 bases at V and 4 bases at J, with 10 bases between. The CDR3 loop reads CASSTTGSDTQYF. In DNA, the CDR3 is TGTGCCAGCAGCACTACAGGGTCAGATACGCAGTATTTT. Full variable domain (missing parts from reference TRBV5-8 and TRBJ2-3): EAGVTQSPTHLIKTRGQQATLRCSPISGHTSVYWYQQALGLGLQFLLWYDEGEERNRGNFPPRFSGRQFPNYSSELNVNALELEDSALYLCASSTTGSDTQYFGPGTRLTVL.

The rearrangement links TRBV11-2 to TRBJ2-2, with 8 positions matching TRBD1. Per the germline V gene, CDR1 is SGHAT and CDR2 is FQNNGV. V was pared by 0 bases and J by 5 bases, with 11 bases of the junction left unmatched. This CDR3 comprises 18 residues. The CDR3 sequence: CASSLDLGRGLRTGELFF. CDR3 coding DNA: TGTGCCAGCAGCTTAGATCTGGGCAGGGGGCTAAGGACCGGGGAGCTGTTTTTT.

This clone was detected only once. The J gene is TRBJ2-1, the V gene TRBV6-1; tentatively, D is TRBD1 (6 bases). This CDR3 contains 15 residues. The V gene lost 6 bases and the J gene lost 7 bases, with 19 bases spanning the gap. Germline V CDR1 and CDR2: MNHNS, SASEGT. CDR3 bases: TGTGCCAGCAGAGATCAGGGGTCTCTGAGTAATGAGCAGTTCTTC. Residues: CASRDQGSLSNEQFF.

Here the CDR3 DNA reads TGTGCCAGCAGCTTCCGAGCGATGGGTGCGGGAGGGCCGGGTGAGCAGTACTTC. It is translated as CASSFRAMGAGGPGEQYF. V gene TRBV7-8 combines with J gene TRBJ2-7, with TRBD2 matching over 9 bases. V lost 3 bases, J lost 7 bases, and 19 bases stayed unmatched. The CDR3 totals 18 residues. CDR1 is SGHVS and CDR2 is FQNEAQ in the germline V gene.

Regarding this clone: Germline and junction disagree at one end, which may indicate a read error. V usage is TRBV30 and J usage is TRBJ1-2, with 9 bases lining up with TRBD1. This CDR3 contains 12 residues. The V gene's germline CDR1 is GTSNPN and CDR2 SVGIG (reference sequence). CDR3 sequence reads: CAWSPTGGPLAF. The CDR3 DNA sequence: TGTGCCTGGAGTCCCACAGGGGGCCCCTTAGCCTTC.

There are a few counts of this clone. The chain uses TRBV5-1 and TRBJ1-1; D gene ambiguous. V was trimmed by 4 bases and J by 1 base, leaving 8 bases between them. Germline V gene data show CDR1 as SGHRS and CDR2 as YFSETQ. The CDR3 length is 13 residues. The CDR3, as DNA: TGCGCCAGCAGCACCAACAGGAACACTGAAGCTTTCTTT. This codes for CASSTNRNTEAFF.

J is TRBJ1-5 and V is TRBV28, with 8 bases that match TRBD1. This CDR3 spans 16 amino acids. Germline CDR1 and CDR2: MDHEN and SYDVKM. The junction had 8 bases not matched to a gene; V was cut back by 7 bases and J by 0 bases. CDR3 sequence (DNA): TGTGCCAGCAACGACAGGGGTAGAGATAGCAATCAGCCCCAGCATTTT. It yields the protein CASNDRGRDSNQPQHF.

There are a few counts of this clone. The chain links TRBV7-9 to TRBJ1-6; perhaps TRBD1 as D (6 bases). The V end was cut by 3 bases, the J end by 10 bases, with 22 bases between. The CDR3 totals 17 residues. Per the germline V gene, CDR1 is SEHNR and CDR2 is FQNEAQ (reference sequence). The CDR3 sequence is CASSLGGGGAIGSPLHF. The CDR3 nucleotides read TGTGCCAGCAGCTTGGGAGGGGGAGGGGCTATTGGATCACCCCTCCACTTT.

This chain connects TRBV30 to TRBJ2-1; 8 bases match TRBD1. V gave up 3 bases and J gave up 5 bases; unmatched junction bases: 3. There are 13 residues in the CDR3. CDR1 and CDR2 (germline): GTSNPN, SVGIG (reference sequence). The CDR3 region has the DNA TGTGCCTGGAGACTGGACAGGGACAATGAGCAGTTCTTC. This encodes CAWRLDRDNEQFF.

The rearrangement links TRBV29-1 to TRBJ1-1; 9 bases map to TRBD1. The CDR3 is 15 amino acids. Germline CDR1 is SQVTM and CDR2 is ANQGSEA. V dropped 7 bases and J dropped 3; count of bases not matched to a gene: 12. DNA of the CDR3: TGCAGCGCCCACCTCGCACAGGGGGCGGACACTGAAGCTTTCTTT. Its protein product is CSAHLAQGADTEAFF.

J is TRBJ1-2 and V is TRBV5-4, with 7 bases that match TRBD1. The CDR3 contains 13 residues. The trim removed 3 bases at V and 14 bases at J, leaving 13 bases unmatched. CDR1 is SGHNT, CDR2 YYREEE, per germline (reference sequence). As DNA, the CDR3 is TGTGCCAGCAGCTCAGACAGGGTCTCTGGCAGGACCTTC. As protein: CASSSDRVSGRTF.